This T cell receptor beta chain was retrieved from a study of yellow fever vaccine responses in identical twins. Study observations and caveats: Twin vaccine T cell responses reportedly seemed partly convergent, partly personalized.

Trimming removed 2 bases at V and 0 bases at J, with 2 bases between. CDR3 length equals 14 residues. Germline loops: CDR1 MNHEY, CDR2 SVGEGT. Each CDR3 protein gets one entry after TCRdb re-called the RT-PCR reads with MiXCR. The sample contains just under 4,000 distinct CDR3 sequences, 73% of which appear only once. Remarks on this clonotype: Its antigen is still unknown.

The sample consisted of T cells from blood (PBMCs), unsorted or a sorted subset (not recorded which), taken before or after yellow fever vaccination (not recorded which). The sequence was collected from a woman under 30 who received the yellow fever vaccine. This rearrangement joins TRBV6-2 or TRBV6-3 to TRBJ2-6; D call uncertain. CDR3 in amino acids: CASSYSSGANVLTF. The DNA of the CDR3 is TGTGCCAGCAGTTACAGCTCTGGGGCCAACGTCCTGACTTTC.